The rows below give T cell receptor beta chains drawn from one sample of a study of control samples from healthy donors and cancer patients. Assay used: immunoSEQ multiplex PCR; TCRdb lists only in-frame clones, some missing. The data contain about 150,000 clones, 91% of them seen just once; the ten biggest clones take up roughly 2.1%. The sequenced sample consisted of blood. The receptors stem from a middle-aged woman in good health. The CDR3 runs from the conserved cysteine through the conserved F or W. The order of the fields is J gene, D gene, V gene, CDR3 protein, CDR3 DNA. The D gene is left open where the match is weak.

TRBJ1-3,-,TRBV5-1,CASSLRAEGNTIYF,TGCGCCAGCAGCTTGAGGGCAGAAGGAAACACCATATATTTT
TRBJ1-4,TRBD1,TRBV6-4,CASSDASSGTANEKLFF,TGTGCCAGCAGTGACGCTTCCTCAGGGACAGCTAATGAAAAACTGTTTTTT
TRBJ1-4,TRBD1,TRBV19,CASSRDTQGAANEKLFF,TGTGCCAGTAGTCGGGACACGCAGGGGGCAGCGAATGAAAAACTGTTTTTT
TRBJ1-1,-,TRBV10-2,CASRVQANTEAFF,TGCGCCAGCAGGGTACAGGCGAACACTGAAGCTTTCTTT
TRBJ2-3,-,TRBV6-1,CASSEAGADTQYF,TGTGCCAGCAGTGAAGCAGGGGCAGATACGCAGTATTTT
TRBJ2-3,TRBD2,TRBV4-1,CASSPGGGPLADTQYF,TGCGCCAGCAGCCCTGGGGGAGGGCCCTTGGCAGATACGCAGTATTTT
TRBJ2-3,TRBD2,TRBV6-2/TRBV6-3,CASSYPLAEAGNTDTQYF,TGTGCCAGCAGTTACCCGTTGGCCGAAGCGGGGAACACAGATACGCAGTATTTT
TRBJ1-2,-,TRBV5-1,CASSLDPAAGVGYTF,TGCGCCAGCAGCTTGGATCCGGCGGCAGGTGTTGGCTACACCTTC
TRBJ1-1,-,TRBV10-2,CASSDWTYTEAFF,TGCGCCAGCAGTGATTGGACTTACACTGAAGCTTTCTTT
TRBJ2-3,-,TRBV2,CASSGLANTDTQYF,TGTGCCAGCAGTGGGCTAGCGAACACAGATACGCAGTATTTT